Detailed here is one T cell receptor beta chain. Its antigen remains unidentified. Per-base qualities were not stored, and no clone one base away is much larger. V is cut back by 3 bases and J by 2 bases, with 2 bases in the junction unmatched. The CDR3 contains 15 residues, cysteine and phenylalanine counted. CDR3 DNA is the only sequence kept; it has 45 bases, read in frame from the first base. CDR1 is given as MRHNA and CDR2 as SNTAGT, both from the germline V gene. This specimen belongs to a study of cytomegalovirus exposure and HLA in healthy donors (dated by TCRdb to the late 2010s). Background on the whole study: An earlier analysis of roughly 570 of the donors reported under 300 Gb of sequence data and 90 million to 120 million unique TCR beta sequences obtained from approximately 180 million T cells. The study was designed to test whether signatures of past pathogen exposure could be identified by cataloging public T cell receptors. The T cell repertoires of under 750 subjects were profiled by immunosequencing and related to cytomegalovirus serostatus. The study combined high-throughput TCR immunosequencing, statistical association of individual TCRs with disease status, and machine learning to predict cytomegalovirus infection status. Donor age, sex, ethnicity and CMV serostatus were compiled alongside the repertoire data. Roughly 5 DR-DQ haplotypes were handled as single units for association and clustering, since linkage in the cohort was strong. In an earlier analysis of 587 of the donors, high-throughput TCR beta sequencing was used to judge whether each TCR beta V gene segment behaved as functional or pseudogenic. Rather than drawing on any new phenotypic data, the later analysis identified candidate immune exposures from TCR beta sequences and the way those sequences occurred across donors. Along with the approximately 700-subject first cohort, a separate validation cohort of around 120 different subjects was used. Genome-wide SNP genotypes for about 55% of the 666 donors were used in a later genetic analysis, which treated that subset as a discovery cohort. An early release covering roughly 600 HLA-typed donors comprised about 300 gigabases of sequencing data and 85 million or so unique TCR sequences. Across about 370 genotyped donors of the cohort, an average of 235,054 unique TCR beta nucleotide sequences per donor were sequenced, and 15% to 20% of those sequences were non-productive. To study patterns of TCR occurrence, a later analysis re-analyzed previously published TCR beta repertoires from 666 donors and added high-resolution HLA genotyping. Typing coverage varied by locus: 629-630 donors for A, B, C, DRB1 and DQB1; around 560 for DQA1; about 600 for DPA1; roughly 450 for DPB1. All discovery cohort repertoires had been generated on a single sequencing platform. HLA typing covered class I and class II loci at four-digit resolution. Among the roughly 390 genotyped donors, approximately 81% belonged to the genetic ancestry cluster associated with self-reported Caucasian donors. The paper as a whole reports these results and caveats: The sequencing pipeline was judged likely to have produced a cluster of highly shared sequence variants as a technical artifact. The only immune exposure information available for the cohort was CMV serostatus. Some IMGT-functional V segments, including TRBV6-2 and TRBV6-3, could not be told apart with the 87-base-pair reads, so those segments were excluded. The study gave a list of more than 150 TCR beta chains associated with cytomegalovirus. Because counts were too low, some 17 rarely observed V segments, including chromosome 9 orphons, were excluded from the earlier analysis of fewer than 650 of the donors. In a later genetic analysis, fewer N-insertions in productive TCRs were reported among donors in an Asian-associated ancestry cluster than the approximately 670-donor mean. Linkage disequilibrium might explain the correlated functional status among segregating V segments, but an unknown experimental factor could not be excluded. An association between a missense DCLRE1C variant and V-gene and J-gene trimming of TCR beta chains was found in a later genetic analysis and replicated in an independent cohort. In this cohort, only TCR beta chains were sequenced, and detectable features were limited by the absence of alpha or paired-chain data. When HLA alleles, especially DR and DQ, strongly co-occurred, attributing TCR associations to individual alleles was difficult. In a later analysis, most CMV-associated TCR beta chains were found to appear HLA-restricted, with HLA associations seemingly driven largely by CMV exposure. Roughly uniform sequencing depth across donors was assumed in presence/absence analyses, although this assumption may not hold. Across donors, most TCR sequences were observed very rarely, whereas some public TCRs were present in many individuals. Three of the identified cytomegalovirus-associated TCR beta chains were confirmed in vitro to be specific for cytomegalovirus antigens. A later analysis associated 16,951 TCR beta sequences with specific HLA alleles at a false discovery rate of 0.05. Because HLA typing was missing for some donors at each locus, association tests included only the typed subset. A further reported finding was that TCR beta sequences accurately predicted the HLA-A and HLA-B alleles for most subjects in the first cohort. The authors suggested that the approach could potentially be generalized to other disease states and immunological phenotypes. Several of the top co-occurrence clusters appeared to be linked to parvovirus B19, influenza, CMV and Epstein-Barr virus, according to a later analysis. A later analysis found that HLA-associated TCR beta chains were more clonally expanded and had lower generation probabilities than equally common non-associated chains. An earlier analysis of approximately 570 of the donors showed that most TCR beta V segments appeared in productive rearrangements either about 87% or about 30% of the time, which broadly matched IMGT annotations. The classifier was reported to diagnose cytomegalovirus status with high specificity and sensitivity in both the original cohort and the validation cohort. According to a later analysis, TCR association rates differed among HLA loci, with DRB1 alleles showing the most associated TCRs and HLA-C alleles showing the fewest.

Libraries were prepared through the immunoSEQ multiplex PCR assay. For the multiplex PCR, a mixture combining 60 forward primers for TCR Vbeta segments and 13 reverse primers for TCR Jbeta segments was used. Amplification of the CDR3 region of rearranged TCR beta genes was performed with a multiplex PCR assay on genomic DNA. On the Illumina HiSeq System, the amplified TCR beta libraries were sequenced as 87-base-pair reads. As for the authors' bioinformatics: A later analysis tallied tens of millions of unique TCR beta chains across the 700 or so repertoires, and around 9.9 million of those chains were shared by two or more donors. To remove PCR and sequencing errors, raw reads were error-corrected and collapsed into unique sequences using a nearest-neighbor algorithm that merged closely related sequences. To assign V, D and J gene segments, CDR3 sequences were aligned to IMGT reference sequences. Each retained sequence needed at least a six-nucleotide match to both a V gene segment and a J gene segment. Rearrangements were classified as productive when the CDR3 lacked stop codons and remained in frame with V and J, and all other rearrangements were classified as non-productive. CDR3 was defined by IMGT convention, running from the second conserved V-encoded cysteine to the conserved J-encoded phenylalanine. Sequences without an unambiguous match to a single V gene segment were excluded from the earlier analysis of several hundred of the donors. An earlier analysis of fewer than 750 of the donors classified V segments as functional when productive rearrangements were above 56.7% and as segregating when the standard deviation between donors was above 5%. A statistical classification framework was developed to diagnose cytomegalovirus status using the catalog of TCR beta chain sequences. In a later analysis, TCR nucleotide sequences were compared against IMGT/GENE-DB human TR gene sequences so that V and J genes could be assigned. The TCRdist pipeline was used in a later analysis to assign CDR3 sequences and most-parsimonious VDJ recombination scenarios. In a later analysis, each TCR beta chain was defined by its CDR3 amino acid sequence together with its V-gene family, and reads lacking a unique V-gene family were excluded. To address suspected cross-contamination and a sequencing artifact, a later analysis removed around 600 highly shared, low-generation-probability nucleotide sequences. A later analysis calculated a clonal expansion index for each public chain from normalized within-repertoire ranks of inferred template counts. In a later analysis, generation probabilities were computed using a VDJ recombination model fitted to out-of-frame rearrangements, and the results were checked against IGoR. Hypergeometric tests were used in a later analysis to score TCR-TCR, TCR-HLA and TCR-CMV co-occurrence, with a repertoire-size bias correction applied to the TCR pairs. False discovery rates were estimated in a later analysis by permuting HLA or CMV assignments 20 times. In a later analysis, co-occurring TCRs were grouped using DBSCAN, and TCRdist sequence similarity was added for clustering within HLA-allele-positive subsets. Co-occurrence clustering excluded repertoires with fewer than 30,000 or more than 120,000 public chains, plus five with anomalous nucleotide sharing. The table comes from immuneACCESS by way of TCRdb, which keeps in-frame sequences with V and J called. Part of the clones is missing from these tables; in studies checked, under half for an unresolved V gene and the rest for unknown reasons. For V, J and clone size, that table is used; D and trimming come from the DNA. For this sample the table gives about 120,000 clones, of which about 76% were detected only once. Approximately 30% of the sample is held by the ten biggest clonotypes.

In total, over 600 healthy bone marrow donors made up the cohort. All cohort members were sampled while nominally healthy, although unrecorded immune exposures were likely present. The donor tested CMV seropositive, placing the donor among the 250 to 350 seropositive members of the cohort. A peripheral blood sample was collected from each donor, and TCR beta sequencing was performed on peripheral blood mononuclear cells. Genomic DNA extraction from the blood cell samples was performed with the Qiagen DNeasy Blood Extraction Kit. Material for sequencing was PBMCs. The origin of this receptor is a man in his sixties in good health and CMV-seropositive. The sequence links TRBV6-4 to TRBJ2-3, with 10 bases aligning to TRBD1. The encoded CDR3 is CASSEGTGVTDTQYF. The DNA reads TGTGCCAGCAGTGAGGGGACAGGGGTCACAGATACGCAGTATTTT.